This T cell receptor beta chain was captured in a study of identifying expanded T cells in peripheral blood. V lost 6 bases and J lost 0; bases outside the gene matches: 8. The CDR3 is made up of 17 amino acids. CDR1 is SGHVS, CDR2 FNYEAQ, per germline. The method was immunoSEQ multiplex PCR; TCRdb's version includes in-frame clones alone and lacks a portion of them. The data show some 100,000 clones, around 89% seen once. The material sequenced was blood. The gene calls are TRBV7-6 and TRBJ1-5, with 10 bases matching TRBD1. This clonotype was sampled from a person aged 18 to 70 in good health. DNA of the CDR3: TGTGCCAGCAGTCCCGGGACAGGGGTGTATAGCAATCAGCCCCAGCATTTT. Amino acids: CASSPGTGVYSNQPQHF. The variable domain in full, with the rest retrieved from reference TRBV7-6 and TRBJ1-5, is GAGVSQSPRYKVTKRGQDVALRCDPISGHVSLYWYRQALGQGPEFLTYFNYEAQQDKSGLPNDRFSAERPEGSISTLTIQRTEQRDSAMYRCASSPGTGVYSNQPQHFGDGTRLSIL.